This entry lists 31 T cell receptor beta chains sequenced from one sample in a study of glioma-infiltrating T cells. TCR alpha and beta CDR3 regions were amplified from RNA using iRepertoire nested multiplex PCR. TCRdb called the multiplex PCR reads again in MiXCR, with one record for every CDR3 protein. The sample consists of 3,400 or so distinct CDR3 sequences, 44% of them appearing once. Sequenced sample: glioma tissue, nonneoplastic brain tissue, or PBMCs (not recorded which). All receptors derive from a human donor with low-grade glioma or glioblastoma, undergoing nonglioma brain surgery, or in good health (not recorded which).

By frequency in the sample, this clonotype is large. The V call is TRBV15, the J call TRBJ1-1; 12 bases map to TRBD1. Germline V gives CDR1 LNHNV, CDR2 YYDKDF (reference sequence). V gave up 5 bases and J gave up 1 base; unmatched junction bases: 11. The CDR3 sequence is 18 residues long. CDR3 loop: CATSRGQGATIKNTEAFF. The CDR3 DNA reads as TGTGCCACCAGCCGGGGACAGGGGGCCACAATTAAGAACACTGAAGCTTTCTTT.

This chain uses TRBV7-2 with TRBJ1-4; D uncertain. Germline CDR1 is SGHTA and CDR2 is FQGNSA. Trimming stripped 1 base from V and 13 bases from J, with 16 bases between. There are 14 residues in the CDR3. The CDR3 sequence: CASSLVLPPEGLFF. CDR3 sequence (DNA): TGTGCCAGCAGCTTAGTCCTCCCTCCGGAAGGACTGTTTTTT.

This clonotype was counted ten times or more. This chain joins TRBV4-2 and TRBJ1-6; perhaps TRBD1 as D (5 bases). There are 18 residues in the CDR3. V was cut by 1 base and J by 10 bases, with 23 bases left in between. Germline lookup yields CDR1 LGHNA and CDR2 YNFKEQ. The CDR3 loop reads CASSQVLGFRDAGSPLHF. Written as DNA, the CDR3 is TGTGCCAGCAGCCAAGTTTTAGGATTCCGGGACGCGGGATCACCCCTCCACTTT.

V usage is TRBV20-1 and J usage is TRBJ1-1; TRBD1 matches 10 bases. This CDR3 region has 14 residues. Germline loops: CDR1 DFQATT, CDR2 SNEGSKA (reference sequence). Unmatched junction bases numbered 7, after V lost 2 bases and J lost 7 bases. DNA of the CDR3: TGCAGTGCTAGACTGGGACAGGGGTACGATGAAGCTTTCTTT. It codes for CSARLGQGYDEAFF.

The chain has TRBV6-2 or TRBV6-3 and TRBJ1-5, with TRBD1 identical over 7 bases. The CDR3 consists of 15 residues. CDR1 and CDR2 (germline): MNHEY, SVGEGT. V was clipped by 10 bases and J by 9 bases; unmatched bases: 18. CDR3 amino acids: CATSRYRQGHLPQHF. The CDR3 DNA is TGTGCCACCAGCAGGTATCGACAGGGCCATCTGCCCCAGCATTTT.

This rearrangement joins TRBV3-1 to TRBJ2-1, with D possibly TRBD2 on 6 matching bases. CDR3 size: 17 residues. From germline, CDR1 is LGHDT and CDR2 YNNKEL (reference sequence). V lost 4 bases and J 1 base, leaving 17 bases between the germline ends. CDR3 in DNA: TGTGCCAGCAGCCCCCTGGGGCTAGCGTCATCCTACAATGAGCAGTTCTTC. Translating it yields CASSPLGLASSYNEQFF.

This rearrangement joins TRBV6-2 or TRBV6-3 to TRBJ2-7; D is unclear. The germline gives CDR1 MNHEY, CDR2 SVGEGT. V was trimmed by 6 bases and J by 5 bases, leaving 14 bases between them. The CDR3 covers 13 residues. The CDR3 loop is CASSSSRSNEQYF. The CDR3 nucleotides read TGTGCCAGCAGCTCGTCAAGGTCAAACGAGCAGTACTTC.

In this sample, this clonotype is medium-sized. The J gene is TRBJ1-5, the V gene TRBV6-4; the D gene is possibly TRBD1 (5 bases). CDR3 length: 17 amino acids. V was trimmed by 3 bases and J by 5 bases, leaving 20 bases between them. The germline gives CDR1 MRHNA, CDR2 SNTAGT. CDR3 sequence (DNA): TGTGCCAGCAGTGAAAGTGAGGGACCGAAGACCTATCAGCCCCAGCATTTT. It codes for CASSESEGPKTYQPQHF.

The chain recombines TRBV29-1 with TRBJ2-2, with TRBD2 as a possible D gene (5 bases). V was cut by 7 bases and J by 8 bases, with 11 bases left in between. Germline V gene sequence: CDR1 SQVTM, CDR2 ANQGSEA. This CDR3 is built from 11 residues. DNA of the CDR3: TGCAGCGGGACTGGACTGGGGGAGCTGTTTTTT. Amino acids: CSGTGLGELFF.

The chain is built from TRBV4-1 and TRBJ1-4, with D perhaps matching TRBD1 (6 bases). V lost 7 bases, J lost 7 bases, and 22 bases lay in between. The CDR3 contains 16 residues. CDR1 is MGHRA, CDR2 YSYEKL, per germline. CDR3 coding DNA: TGCGCCAGCACCACAAATACAGGAGGCAGGGGTGAAAAACTGTTTTTT. The encoded protein is CASTTNTGGRGEKLFF.

The chain links TRBV6-1 to TRBJ1-1; tentatively, D is TRBD1 (5 bases). The CDR3 sequence is 14 residues long. CDR1 MNHNS and CDR2 SASEGT come from the germline V gene. The germline V and J ends were trimmed by 4 bases and 2 bases, with 11 bases remaining between them. The CDR3 region is CASSGWTLNTEAFF. DNA of the CDR3: TGTGCCAGCAGTGGATGGACACTCAACACTGAAGCTTTCTTT.

Note on this clonotype: A much larger clone lies a single base off, so this may be a read error. This rearrangement joins TRBV3-1 to TRBJ2-2; TRBD2 is a possible D gene (6 bases). This CDR3 contains 12 residues. Germline V CDR1 and CDR2: LGHDT, YNNKEL (reference sequence). CDR3 DNA sequence: TGTGCCAGCAGCCACGCCACCGGGGGGCTGTTTTTT. Amino acid sequence: CASSHATGGLFF.

This clonotype is medium-sized in the sample. DNA for the CDR3: TGTGCCAGCAGTTTAGGTCGACTTCAAGAGACCCAGTACTTC. It is translated as CASSLGRLQETQYF. The chain has TRBV27 and TRBJ2-5, with D hard to call. In germline, CDR1 is MNHEY, CDR2 SMNVEV (reference sequence). This CDR3 has 14 residues. The V end lost 2 bases, the J end lost 2 bases, and 9 bases lay between the germline ends.

This clonotype was picked up many times. DNA for the CDR3: TGTGCCAGCAGCTCCGACAGTACCTACGAGCAGTACTTC. Protein sequence: CASSSDSTYEQYF. The rearrangement links TRBV7-6 to TRBJ2-7; maybe TRBD1 (5 bases). V was shortened by 4 bases and J by 2 bases, with 9 bases between the two germline ends. In germline, CDR1 is SGHVS, CDR2 FNYEAQ. CDR3 length: 13 amino acids.

The rearrangement links TRBV27 to TRBJ2-1, with TRBD2 as a possible D gene (5 bases). Per germline, CDR1 MNHEY and CDR2 SMNVEV (reference sequence). Between the trimmed V and J ends, which lost 6 bases and 8 bases, there was a span of 17 bases. The CDR3 has 14 residues. The DNA for the CDR3 is TGTGCCAGCAGACCCTTTGGAGGCCACTATGAGCAGTTCTTC. Residues: CASRPFGGHYEQFF.

By its share, this clonotype is medium-sized. J is TRBJ2-1 and V is TRBV18, with D unresolved. CDR3 length: 13 amino acids. CDR1 KGHSH and CDR2 LQKENI come from the germline V gene. Trimming left V 3 bases short and J 5 bases short, with 8 bases between. The CDR3 protein is CASSPGRNNEQFF. In nucleotides, the CDR3 is TGTGCCAGCTCACCTGGAAGAAACAATGAGCAGTTCTTC.

This clonotype is medium-sized. V is TRBV20-1 and J is TRBJ2-5; TRBD1 might be the D (5 bases). CDR1 and CDR2 from the germline V gene are DFQATT and SNEGSKA (reference sequence). CDR3 length: 14 residues. V was trimmed by 3 bases and J by 5 bases, leaving 16 bases between them. In DNA form, the CDR3 reads TGCAGTGCTAGGATATCAGGGATAGGCGAGACCCAGTACTTC. This gives the protein CSARISGIGETQYF.

As regards this clonotype: Lacking the conserved final phenylalanine or tryptophan, this CDR3 likely reflects a read error. The rearrangement uses TRBV7-8 and TRBJ1-3; tentatively, D is TRBD1 (5 bases). The CDR3 covers 16 residues. Trimming removed 5 bases from V and 2 bases from J, with 16 bases in between. Germline V lookup: CDR1 SGHVS, CDR2 FQNEAQ. CDR3 in amino acids: CASSETGEGPGNTIYL. The CDR3 region has the DNA TGTGCCAGCAGCGAAACAGGAGAAGGACCTGGAAACACCATATATCTT.

The rearrangement links TRBV20-1 to TRBJ1-2; 10 bases are shared with TRBD1. The germline V gene encodes CDR1 DFQATT and CDR2 SNEGSKA (reference sequence). The CDR3 loop spans 16 amino acids. The CDR3 sequence is CSDRTVTGGAYYGYTF. The CDR3 DNA sequence: TGCAGCGATAGAACGGTGACAGGGGGCGCCTACTATGGCTACACCTTC.

This clonotype was counted ten times or more. The rearrangement links TRBV19 to TRBJ2-7, with a tentative D call TRBD1 (5 bases). V lost 2 bases, J lost 0 bases, and 14 bases lay in between. Germline assignment: CDR1 LNHDA and CDR2 SQIVND (reference sequence). The CDR3 length is 16 residues. CDR3 sequence reads: CASSIRTGSSSYEQYF. CDR3 bases: TGTGCCAGTAGTATAAGAACAGGTTCAAGCTCCTACGAGCAGTACTTC.

This clonotype has ten or more counts. The junction departs from the called germline gene at one end, perhaps through a read error. This chain joins TRBV12-3 or TRBV12-4 and TRBJ1-3; D is undetermined. This CDR3 spans 14 amino acids. In DNA form, the CDR3 reads TGTGCCAGCAATTTAGTAGGTTCTGGAAACACCATATATTTT. It encodes CASNLVGSGNTIYF.

The CDR3 is CASSQDDASGYYQETQYF. The DNA of the CDR3 is TGCGCCAGCAGCCAAGACGATGCTAGCGGGTATTATCAAGAGACCCAGTACTTC. J is TRBJ2-5 and V is TRBV4-1, with TRBD2 matching 8 bases. Trimming cost V 0 bases and J 2 bases; bases outside gene matches: 11. CDR3 length equals 18 residues. The germline CDR1 and CDR2 sequences are MGHRA and YSYEKL.

Here the CDR3 DNA reads TGTGCCAGCATTCCCCAGGGGGCGCGGAGTGAAGCTTTCTTT. This gives the protein CASIPQGARSEAFF. The V call is TRBV12-3 or TRBV12-4, the J call TRBJ1-1; TRBD1 matches at 8 bases. This CDR3 region has 14 residues. Losses at the gene ends were 7 bases for V and 7 bases for J; bases not matched to a gene: 11.

This clonotype was detected many times. V and J are TRBV29-1 and TRBJ1-1; no firm D call. The germline CDR1 and CDR2 sequences are SQVTM and ANQGSEA. The CDR3 loop spans 11 amino acids. V lost 4 bases, J lost 7 bases, and 10 bases lay in between. The CDR3 loop is CSVGTRSEAFF. The CDR3, as DNA: TGCAGCGTTGGGACGCGGAGTGAAGCTTTCTTT.

This clonotype appeared many times. The J gene is TRBJ2-3, the V gene TRBV7-2, with 9 nucleotides matching TRBD1. CDR1 and CDR2 (germline): SGHTA, FQGNSA. V shed 5 bases, J shed 1 base, and the junction held 4 bases outside the gene matches. The length of the CDR3 is 15 residues. CDR3 in amino acids: CASSLQGAGTDTQYF. CDR3 coding DNA: TGTGCCAGCAGCCTACAGGGGGCTGGCACAGATACGCAGTATTTT.

Within the sample, this clonotype is medium-sized. This chain connects TRBV4-1 to TRBJ2-1; 9 bases agree with TRBD2. Germline V gives CDR1 MGHRA, CDR2 YSYEKL. V shed 4 bases and J 8 bases; nucleotides not matched to a gene: 9. The CDR3 length is 15 residues. The DNA of the CDR3 is TGCGCCAGCAGCCGTAGCGGGGGACCGGGGGATGAGCAGTTCTTC. Encoded protein: CASSRSGGPGDEQFF.

This clonotype counts as medium-sized. V is TRBV18 and J is TRBJ2-1; D may be TRBD1 (6 bases). Germline CDR1 KGHSH, CDR2 LQKENI. The CDR3 totals 12 residues. V lost 5 bases and J lost 7, with 9 bases in between. As DNA, the CDR3 is TGTGCCAGCTCATACAGGGAGAATGAGCAGTTCTTC. Translation gives CASSYRENEQFF.

To note about this clonotype: The germline gene is not matched at one end of the junction; a read error may be the cause. V gene TRBV6-9 combines with J gene TRBJ2-1, with TRBD2 matching 8 bases. Germline values: CDR1 MNHGY, CDR2 SVAAGI. The length of the CDR3 is 15 residues. This CDR3 is CGSSYRSGGVDEQFF. The DNA for the CDR3 is TGTGGCAGCAGTTACCGCAGCGGGGGAGTCGATGAGCAGTTCTTC.

This clonotype was counted a few times. This rearrangement joins TRBV9 to TRBJ1-2, with D maybe TRBD1 (6 bases). With 4 bases removed from V and 8 bases from J, the gap between germline ends came to 18 bases. Germline lookup yields CDR1 SGDLS and CDR2 YYNGEE. This CDR3 spans 14 amino acids. The CDR3 sequence: CASSPEGGRRGYTF. CDR3 bases: TGTGCCAGCAGCCCAGAAGGGGGACGTCGGGGCTACACCTTC. The full variable domain, its missing parts supplied by reference TRBV9 and TRBJ1-2, is DSGVTQTPKHLITATGQRVTLRCSPRSGDLSVYWYQQSLDQGLQFLIQYYNGEERAKGNILERFSAQQFPDLHSELNLSSLELGDSALYFCASSPEGGRRGYTFGSGTRLTVV.

This clonotype appeared many times. The V call is TRBV7-9, the J call TRBJ2-6; TRBD1 matches 7 bases. The CDR3 runs to 16 residues. From germline, CDR1 is SEHNR and CDR2 FQNEAQ (reference sequence). The V segment lost 0 bases and the J segment 4 bases; nucleotides outside the gene matches: 3. CDR3 sequence reads: CASSLATGEGANVLTF. The CDR3 DNA follows: TGTGCCAGCAGCTTAGCCACAGGGGAAGGGGCCAACGTCCTGACTTTC.

This clonotype was detected many times. V is TRBV9 and J is TRBJ2-5; no clear D gene. This CDR3 contains 11 residues. From germline, CDR1 is SGDLS and CDR2 YYNGEE. Trimming stripped 4 bases from V and 12 bases from J, with 13 bases between. The CDR3 here is CASSYGPQEYF. CDR3 DNA: TGTGCCAGCAGCTATGGACCTCAGGAGTACTTC.